The 15 T cell receptor beta chains below were found in one sample sequenced in a study of T cell responses to AZD1222 COVID-19 vaccine. Produced via immunoSEQ multiplex PCR; TCRdb's table is partial and in-frame only. The table shows roughly 140,000 clones, with more than 90% occurring only once. Sequencing used peripheral blood, obtained on day 0 of AZD1222 vaccination. The source of these receptors is an adult in good health.

This chain links TRBV5-1 with TRBJ1-1; D is undetermined. The CDR3 sequence is 13 residues long. Germline loops: CDR1 SGHRS, CDR2 YFSETQ. The V end lost 0 bases, the J end lost 2 bases, and 5 bases lay between the germline ends. CDR3 DNA: TGCGCCAGCAGCTTGGGGTTTAACACTGAAGCTTTCTTT. Translation gives CASSLGFNTEAFF.

In this sample, this clone turned up a few times. Different DNA sequences within this sample yield the same CDR3. The chain is built from TRBV3-1 (or the pseudogene TRBV3-2) and TRBJ1-1; D gene uncertain. In germline, CDR1 is LGHDT, CDR2 YNNKEL (reference sequence). The CDR3 totals 13 residues. V gave up 5 bases and J gave up 0 bases, with 7 bases separating them. CDR3: CASSSSMNTEAFF. As DNA, the CDR3 is TGTGCCAGCAGCTCGAGTATGAACACTGAAGCTTTCTTT.

The chain uses TRBV6-5 and TRBJ1-5, with D perhaps matching TRBD1 (5 bases). Germline lookup yields CDR1 MNHEY and CDR2 SVGAGI. CDR3 size: 14 residues. V lost 5 bases and J 1 base, leaving 9 bases between the germline ends. DNA for the CDR3: TGTGCCAGCAGTCCCGACAGCAGCAATCAGCCCCAGCATTTT. The encoded protein is CASSPDSSNQPQHF.

The J gene is TRBJ2-7, the V gene TRBV5-1; a possible D gene is TRBD1 (6 bases). The CDR3 contains 15 residues. Germline V lookup: CDR1 SGHRS, CDR2 YFSETQ. V lost 5 bases and J 5 bases, leaving 20 bases between the germline ends. The CDR3 region has the DNA TGCGCCAGCAGTTTTATAACGGCTGCAGGGGACGAGCAGTACTTC. Residues: CASSFITAAGDEQYF.

The chain couples TRBV10-1 to TRBJ1-1, with 12 nucleotides matching TRBD1. Unmatched junction bases numbered 5, after V lost 8 bases and J lost 10 bases. The CDR3 sequence is 12 residues long. The germline gives CDR1 WNHNN, CDR2 SYGVQD (reference sequence). The CDR3 is CASAGQGAGAFF. The CDR3 coding sequence is TGCGCCAGCGCGGGACAGGGGGCCGGAGCTTTCTTT.

The chain is built from TRBV6-5 and TRBJ2-2; D is perhaps TRBD1 (6 bases). Germline V gives CDR1 MNHEY, CDR2 SVGAGI. V was pared by 1 base and J by 6 bases, with 9 bases between. This CDR3 is built from 14 residues. CDR3 coding DNA: TGTGCCAGCAGTTACTTTAAGGGGGCCGGGGAGCTGTTTTTT. As protein: CASSYFKGAGELFF.

The chain employs TRBV2 and TRBJ2-7, with 7 bases identical to TRBD1. The CDR3 totals 14 residues. The germline CDR1 and CDR2 sequences are SNHLY and FYNNEI. V lost 6 bases and J lost 4; bases outside the gene matches: 9. CDR3 sequence reads: CASSSGTVSYEQYF. CDR3 in DNA: TGTGCCAGCAGCTCCGGGACAGTTAGTTACGAGCAGTACTTC.

In nucleotides, the CDR3 is TGTGCCACCAGTGATTTGAACTTCGGGGCAGGTAGCAATCAGCCCCAGCATTTT. Its translation: CATSDLNFGAGSNQPQHF. V gene TRBV24-1 combines with J gene TRBJ1-5; weak D call: TRBD1 (5 bases). Germline lookup yields CDR1 KGHDR and CDR2 SFDVKD. Trimming removed 0 bases at V and 0 bases at J, with 14 bases between. This CDR3 region has 18 residues.

V usage is TRBV7-9 and J usage is TRBJ1-1; D perhaps matches TRBD1 (5 bases). This CDR3 has 14 residues. V lost 1 base and J 5 bases, leaving 11 bases between the germline ends. Germline CDR1 SEHNR, CDR2 FQNEAQ (reference sequence). The DNA for the CDR3 is TGTGCCAGCAGCTTAGGGGCAGGGCGGACTGAAGCTTTCTTT. Its translation: CASSLGAGRTEAFF.

Comment on this clone: Germline and junction disagree at one end, which may indicate a read error. The CDR3 nucleotides are TGCAGCGCTGAAGGACAGGCATACATCTACAATGAGCAGTTCTTC. As protein: CSAEGQAYIYNEQFF. The chain recombines TRBV29-1 with TRBJ2-1; 7 positions match TRBD1. The V gene's germline CDR1 is SQVTM and CDR2 ANQGSEA. The CDR3 has 15 residues.

V and J are TRBV27 and TRBJ2-7; D may be TRBD1 (5 bases). The CDR3 covers 15 residues. From germline, CDR1 is MNHEY and CDR2 SMNVEV (reference sequence). V was trimmed by 3 bases and J by 0 bases, leaving 12 bases between them. The CDR3 DNA reads as TGTGCCAGCAGTTTGATGGGAAGGGGCTCCTACGAGCAGTACTTC. Translation gives CASSLMGRGSYEQYF.

The J gene is TRBJ1-1, the V gene TRBV30; D ambiguous. The CDR3 extends over 13 amino acids. Deletions cut 0 bases from V and 4 bases from J, with 9 bases between. CDR1 is GTSNPN, CDR2 SVGIG, per germline (reference sequence). The CDR3 is CAWSVTAGTEAFF. The CDR3 DNA is TGTGCCTGGAGTGTAACGGCAGGCACTGAAGCTTTCTTT.

Note on this clone: The sample carries other DNA sequences with the same CDR3. The chain is built from TRBV5-1 and TRBJ2-5; TRBD1 matches 7 bases. The CDR3 has 14 residues. Germline CDR1 reads SGHRS; CDR2 reads YFSETQ. V was pared by 0 bases and J by 5 bases, with 4 bases of the junction left unmatched. The chain's CDR3 is CASSLGQGGETQYF. The CDR3 DNA reads TGCGCCAGCAGCTTGGGACAGGGTGGGGAGACCCAGTACTTC. Variable domain in full (rest from reference TRBV5-1 and TRBJ2-5): KAGVTQTPRYLIKTRGQQVTLSCSPISGHRSVSWYQQTPGQGLQFLFEYFSETQRNKGNFPGRFSGRQFSNSRSEMNVSTLELGDSALYLCASSLGQGGETQYFGPGTRLLVL.

The chain employs TRBV7-9 and TRBJ2-3, with D possibly TRBD2 on 6 matching bases. Germline V lookup: CDR1 SEHNR, CDR2 FQNEAQ (reference sequence). V was clipped by 5 bases and J by 2 bases, with 11 bases between them. CDR3 length equals 14 residues. The CDR3 loop reads CASSPRGTTDTQYF. Written as DNA, the CDR3 is TGTGCCAGCAGCCCCCGCGGGACCACAGATACGCAGTATTTT.

This sequence joins TRBV30 and TRBJ1-4; weak D call: TRBD1 (5 bases). Trimming took 3 bases from V and 13 from J, leaving 12 bases between them. This CDR3 contains 11 residues. Per the germline V gene, CDR1 is GTSNPN and CDR2 is SVGIG (reference sequence). The CDR3 here is CAWRAGLSLFF. As DNA, the CDR3 is TGTGCCTGGAGGGCAGGGTTATCACTGTTTTTT. The whole variable domain, filled in from reference TRBV30 and TRBJ1-4, reads SQTIHQWPATLVQPVGSPLSLECTVEGTSNPNLYWYRQAAGRGLQLLFYSVGIGQISSEVPQNLSASRPQDRQFILSSKKLLLSDSGFYLCAWRAGLSLFFGSGTQLSVL.